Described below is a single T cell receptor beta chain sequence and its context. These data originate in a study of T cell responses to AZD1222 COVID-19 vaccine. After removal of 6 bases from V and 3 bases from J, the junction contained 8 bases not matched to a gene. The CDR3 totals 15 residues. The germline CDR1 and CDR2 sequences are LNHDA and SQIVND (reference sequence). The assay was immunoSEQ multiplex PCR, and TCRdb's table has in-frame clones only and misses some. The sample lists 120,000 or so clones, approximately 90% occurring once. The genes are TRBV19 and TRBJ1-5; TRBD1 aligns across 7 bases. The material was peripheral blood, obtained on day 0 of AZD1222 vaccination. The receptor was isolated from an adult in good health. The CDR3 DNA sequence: TGTGCCAGTAGCCCTGGGGGGACAGTCAATCAGCCCCAGCATTTT. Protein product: CASSPGGTVNQPQHF.